This T cell receptor (beta chain) was sequenced in a study of blood T cell repertoires in COVID-19. Study overall: Both acute and convalescent COVID-19 samples were obtained from the United States, Italy and Spain. Nucleic acid was either cDNA or gDNA, and it came from T cells, B-cell-depleted T cells, or PBMCs.

Original processing methods: Estimation of nucleated cell counts relied on the amplification of reference gene primers. Profiling relied on immunoSEQ multiplex PCR, and the TCRdb table lists in-frame clones only, not all of them. V and J calls and clone size follow that table, whereas D and trimming were derived from the DNA. The data show approximately 230,000 clones, 70% to 90% seen once. This TCR was recovered from a woman in her 40s who had recovered from COVID-19. The sample was peripheral blood.

CDR3 protein: CASSQAGTGGPRTYEQYF. CDR3 nucleotide sequence: TGTGCCAGCAGCCAAGCCGGGACAGGGGGCCCTAGAACCTACGAGCAGTACTTC. V is TRBV4-2 and J is TRBJ2-7; 12 positions agree with TRBD1. Trimming at V came to 1 base and at J to 2 bases, leaving 9 bases not matched to a gene. The CDR3 covers 18 residues. Germline V gene lookup returns CDR1 LGHNA and CDR2 YNFKEQ.